The clone carrying this TCR beta chain was picked up many times. Its antigen is not known. The data belong to a study of T-cell reconstitution after alpha-beta-depleted transplantation in children. Study outcomes and limitations: For some patients, TCRbeta diversity was high at day 60 because of recipient T cells and thymic progenitors that survived. Once a year had passed after transplant, T-cell counts and diversity came mostly from newly produced T cells. The origin of alpha-beta T cells about two months after transplant was reportedly several hundred expanded graft clones.

Using unique molecular identifiers, the investigators prepared the TCRbeta library. From the PCR reads, TCRdb called clonotypes with MiXCR, one entry per CDR3 protein. There are roughly 100,000 distinct CDR3 sequences in the sample; approximately 5.4% occur only once, and about 6% lies in the top ten. The receptor comes from a female patient aged 2-9 years who had a stem cell transplant for Fanconi anemia, so the T cells may come from the graft donor. Sequencing used PBMCs, mostly from graft donor cells, obtained 60 days after TCRalphabeta/CD19-depleted stem cell transplant.

CDR3 nucleotides: TGCAGCGTTGATGGCAGTCAAGAGACCCAGTACTTC. Its translation: CSVDGSQETQYF. J is TRBJ2-5 and V is TRBV29-1; D gene uncertain. CDR1 and CDR2 from the germline V gene are SQVTM and ANQGSEA. V lost 3 bases to trimming and J lost 2 bases, with 7 bases between them. This CDR3 is 12 amino acids long.